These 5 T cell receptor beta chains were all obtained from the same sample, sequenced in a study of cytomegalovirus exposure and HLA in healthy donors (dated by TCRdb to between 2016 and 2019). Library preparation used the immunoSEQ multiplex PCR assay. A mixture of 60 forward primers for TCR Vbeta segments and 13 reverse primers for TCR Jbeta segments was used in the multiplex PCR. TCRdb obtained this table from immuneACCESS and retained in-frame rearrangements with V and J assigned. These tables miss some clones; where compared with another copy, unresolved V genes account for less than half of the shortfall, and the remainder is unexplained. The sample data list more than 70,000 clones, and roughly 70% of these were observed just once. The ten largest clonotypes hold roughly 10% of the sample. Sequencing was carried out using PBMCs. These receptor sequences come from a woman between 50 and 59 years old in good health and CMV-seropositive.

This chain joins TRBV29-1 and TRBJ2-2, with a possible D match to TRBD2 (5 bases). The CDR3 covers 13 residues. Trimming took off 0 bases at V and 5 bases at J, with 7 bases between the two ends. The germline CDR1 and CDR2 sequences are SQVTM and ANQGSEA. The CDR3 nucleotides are TGCAGCGTTGAAGATCGACTAACCGGGGAGCTGTTTTTT. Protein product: CSVEDRLTGELFF.

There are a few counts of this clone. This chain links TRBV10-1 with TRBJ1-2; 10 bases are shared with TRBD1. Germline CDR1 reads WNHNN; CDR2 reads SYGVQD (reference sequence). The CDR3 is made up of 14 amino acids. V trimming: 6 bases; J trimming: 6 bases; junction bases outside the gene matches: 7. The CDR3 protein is CASSEGTGVNGYTF. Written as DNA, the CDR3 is TGCGCCAGCAGCGAGGGGACAGGGGTGAATGGCTACACCTTC.

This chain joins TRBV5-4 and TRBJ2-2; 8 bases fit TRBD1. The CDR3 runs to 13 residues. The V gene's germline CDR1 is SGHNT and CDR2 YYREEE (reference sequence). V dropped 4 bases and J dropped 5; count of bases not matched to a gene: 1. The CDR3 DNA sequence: TGTGCCAGCAGCCGGACAGGGACCGGGGAGCTGTTTTTT. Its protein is CASSRTGTGELFF.

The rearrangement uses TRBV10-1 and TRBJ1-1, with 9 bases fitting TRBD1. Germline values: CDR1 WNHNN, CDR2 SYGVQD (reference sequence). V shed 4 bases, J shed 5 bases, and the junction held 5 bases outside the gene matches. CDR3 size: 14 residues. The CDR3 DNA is TGCGCCAGCAGTGGGGGACAGGGCGCGACTGAAGCTTTCTTT. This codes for CASSGGQGATEAFF.

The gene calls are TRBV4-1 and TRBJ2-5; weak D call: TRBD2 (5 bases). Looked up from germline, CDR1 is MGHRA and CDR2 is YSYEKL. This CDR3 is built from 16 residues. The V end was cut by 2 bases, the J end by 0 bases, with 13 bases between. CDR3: CASSQTRSGYQETQYF. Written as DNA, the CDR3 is TGCGCCAGCAGCCAAACCCGTTCGGGATACCAAGAGACCCAGTACTTC.